This T cell receptor (beta chain) was sequenced during a study of CD8 T cells in ankylosing spondylitis. There are many counts of this clonotype. Its antigen is unidentified. Germline V gene data show CDR1 as SGHTA and CDR2 as FQGTGA. This CDR3 has 16 amino acids. Trimming stripped 5 bases from V and 0 bases from J, with 14 bases between. The TCR beta libraries were generated through quantitative 5'-RACE incorporating molecular barcodes. TCRdb itself ran the 5' RACE reads through MiXCR, one entry per CDR3 protein. The profile shows around 280,000 distinct CDR3 sequences, 15% to 20% of them singletons. General observations from the study: Reportedly, disease-linked clones are significantly enriched in ankylosing spondylitis patients' matched synovial fluid.

Material for sequencing was blood, either unsorted or a sorted T cell fraction (not recorded which). The rearrangement uses TRBV7-3 and TRBJ1-5; possible D gene TRBD1, 5 bases. The receptor comes from a male donor with ankylosing spondylitis or in good health (not recorded which). The chain's CDR3 is CASSPTPGPSNQPQHF. The CDR3 nucleotides read TGTGCCAGCAGCCCCACGCCGGGGCCTAGCAATCAGCCCCAGCATTTT. Combining the CDR3 with reference TRBV7-3 and TRBJ1-5 gives the whole variable domain GAGVSQTPSNKVTEKGKYVELRCDPISGHTALYWYRQSLGQGPEFLIYFQGTGAADDSGLPNDRFFAVRPEGSVSTLKIQRTERGDSAVYLCASSPTPGPSNQPQHFGDGTRLSIL.